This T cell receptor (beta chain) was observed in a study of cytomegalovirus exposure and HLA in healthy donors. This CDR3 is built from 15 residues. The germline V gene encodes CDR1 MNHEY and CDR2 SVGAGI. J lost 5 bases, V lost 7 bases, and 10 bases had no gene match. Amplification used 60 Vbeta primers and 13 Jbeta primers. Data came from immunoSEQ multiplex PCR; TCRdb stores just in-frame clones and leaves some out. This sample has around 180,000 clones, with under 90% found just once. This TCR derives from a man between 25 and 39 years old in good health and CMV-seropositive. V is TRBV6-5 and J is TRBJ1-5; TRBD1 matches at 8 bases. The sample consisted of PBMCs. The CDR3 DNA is TGTGCCAGCAAACCCGACAGGGGTGGTGATCAGCCCCAGCATTTT. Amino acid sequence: CASKPDRGGDQPQHF.